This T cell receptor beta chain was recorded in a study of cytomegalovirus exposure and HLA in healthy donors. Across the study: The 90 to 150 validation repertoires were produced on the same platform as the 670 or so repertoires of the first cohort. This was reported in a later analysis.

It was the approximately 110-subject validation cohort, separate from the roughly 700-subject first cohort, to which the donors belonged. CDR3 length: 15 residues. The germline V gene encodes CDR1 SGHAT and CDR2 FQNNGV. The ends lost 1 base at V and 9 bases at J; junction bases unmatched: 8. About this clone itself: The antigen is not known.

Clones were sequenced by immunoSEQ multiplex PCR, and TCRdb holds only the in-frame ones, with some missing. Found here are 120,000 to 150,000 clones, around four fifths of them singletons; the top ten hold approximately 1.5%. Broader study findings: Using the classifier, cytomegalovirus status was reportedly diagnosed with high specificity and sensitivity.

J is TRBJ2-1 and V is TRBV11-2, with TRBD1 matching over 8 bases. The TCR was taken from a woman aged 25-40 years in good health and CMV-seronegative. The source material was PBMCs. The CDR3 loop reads CASSLGGDRSGEQFF. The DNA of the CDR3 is TGTGCCAGCAGCTTAGGAGGGGACAGGTCGGGTGAGCAGTTCTTC.